A single sample is the source of the 30 T cell receptor beta chains below, sequenced in a study of regulatory T cells in long-lasting Graves disease. The authors built TCR beta libraries using iRepertoire HTBI primers and Arm-PCR of CDR3 regions. From the multiplex PCR reads, TCRdb called clonotypes with MiXCR, one entry per CDR3 protein. The table records about 380,000 distinct CDR3 sequences, less than 20% of them present only once. Specified time point: newly diagnosed GD, antithyroid drugs for less than 3 months. TCR sequences were obtained from RNA taken from PBMCs. Here the sequenced sample was peripheral blood mononuclear cells (PBMCs), taken at new diagnosis, from a patient treated with antithyroid drugs. The receptors shown here come from a female donor with Graves disease.

This clonotype was picked up many times. The V call is TRBV2, the J call TRBJ1-5; D is unclear. The length of the CDR3 is 15 residues. Germline CDR1 and CDR2: SNHLY and FYNNEI. Between the trimmed V and J ends, which lost 3 bases and 2 bases, there was a span of 11 bases. CDR3 coding DNA: TGTGCCAGCAGTGACAGAGGTGGAGGCAATCAGCCCCAGCATTTT. It yields the protein CASSDRGGGNQPQHF.

This clonotype has ten or more counts. CDR3 loop: CASSLGDKSYEQYF. In nucleotides, the CDR3 is TGTGCCAGCAGCCTAGGGGACAAATCCTACGAGCAGTACTTC. The chain links TRBV12-3 or TRBV12-4 to TRBJ2-7, with D perhaps matching TRBD1 (6 bases). This CDR3 is 14 amino acids long. V gave up 6 bases and J gave up 1 base, with 13 bases separating them.

The genes are TRBV12-3 or TRBV12-4 and TRBJ2-5, with TRBD2 as a possible D gene (5 bases). This CDR3 region has 16 residues. V was clipped by 4 bases and J by 3 bases, with 18 bases between them. The CDR3 sequence is CASSSPGVGREETQYF. The CDR3, as DNA: TGTGCCAGCAGTTCCCCCGGAGTAGGGCGGGAAGAGACCCAGTACTTC.

This rearrangement joins TRBV20-1 to TRBJ2-7, with TRBD2 matching over 7 bases. The CDR3 is 15 residues long. Germline loops: CDR1 DFQATT, CDR2 SNEGSKA (reference sequence). V lost 0 bases, J lost 3 bases, and 8 bases stayed unmatched. CDR3 protein: CSARDQAGTHYEQYF. CDR3 coding DNA: TGCAGTGCTAGAGATCAAGCGGGGACTCACTACGAGCAGTACTTC.

Concerning this clonotype: Since a far larger clone is one base different, this is likely a read error. The rearrangement uses TRBV13 and TRBJ2-1, with D perhaps TRBD1 or TRBD2 (5 bases each). V lost 3 bases, J lost 10 bases, and 13 bases lay in between. From germline, CDR1 is PRHDT and CDR2 FYEKMQ (reference sequence). The CDR3 is made up of 13 amino acids. CDR3 amino acids: CASSLNTGTEQFF. The DNA for the CDR3 is TGTGCCAGCAGCTTGAACACCGGGACCGAGCAGTTCTTC.

This clonotype has a handful of counts. The chain uses TRBV19 and TRBJ1-2; 9 bases match TRBD1. With V trimmed by 7 bases and J by 3 bases, 18 bases remained unmatched. CDR3 size: 18 residues. Germline V gene data show CDR1 as LNHDA and CDR2 as SQIVND (reference sequence). CDR3 amino acids: CASTLNRDREKSYYGYTF. The CDR3 region has the DNA TGTGCCAGTACCCTAAACCGGGACAGGGAAAAGTCGTACTATGGCTACACCTTC.

In its sample, this clonotype was seen many times. The CDR3 here is CASSSGAGVTDTQYF. For the CDR3, the DNA is TGTGCCAGCAGCTCGGGGGCGGGAGTCACAGATACGCAGTATTTT. The V gene is TRBV7-2, the J gene TRBJ2-3; D might be TRBD2 (7 bases). The V gene's germline CDR1 is SGHTA and CDR2 FQGNSA. V was cut by 4 bases and J by 2 bases, with 13 bases left in between. The length of the CDR3 is 15 residues.

This clonotype was found many times. The chain has TRBV4-1 and TRBJ2-3, with D perhaps being TRBD1 or TRBD2 (5 bases each). V dropped 0 bases and J dropped 5 bases, with 15 bases sitting between them. Germline assignment: CDR1 MGHRA and CDR2 YSYEKL. The length of the CDR3 is 16 residues. The CDR3: CASSQEGGGKGDTQYF. CDR3 bases: TGCGCCAGCAGCCAAGAGGGTGGGGGAAAAGGAGATACGCAGTATTTT.

There are many counts of this clonotype. The chain carries TRBV12-3 or TRBV12-4 and TRBJ2-7; D is unresolved. This CDR3 has 16 residues. The germline V and J ends were trimmed by 6 bases and 0 bases, with 18 bases remaining between them. CDR3 in amino acids: CASSYLGSIPSYEQYF. CDR3 coding DNA: TGTGCCAGCAGCTACCTAGGGTCTATCCCCTCCTACGAGCAGTACTTC.

Ten or more counts support this clonotype. The gene calls are TRBV4-1 and TRBJ2-1, with 9 nucleotides matching TRBD2. CDR3 length: 16 amino acids. Losses at the gene ends were 8 bases for V and 6 bases for J; bases not matched to a gene: 14. The V gene's germline CDR1 is MGHRA and CDR2 YSYEKL. CDR3 nucleotides: TGCGCCAGCGACGAACCTGGGACTAGCAGGAGCAATGAGCAGTTCTTC. Translated, it gives CASDEPGTSRSNEQFF.

This clonotype has at least ten counts. The chain combines TRBV3-1 with TRBJ2-7, with D tentatively TRBD2 (6 bases). The CDR3 runs to 16 residues. Germline values: CDR1 LGHDT, CDR2 YNNKEL (reference sequence). V was trimmed by 6 bases and J by 4 bases, leaving 22 bases between them. Written as DNA, the CDR3 is TGTGCCAGCAGTCGTTTGTCAACGTGGGACTCATACGAGCAGTACTTC. This encodes CASSRLSTWDSYEQYF.

At least ten counts were recorded for this clonotype. The chain employs TRBV12-3 or TRBV12-4 and TRBJ2-7, with TRBD1 matching 9 bases. V gave up 5 bases and J gave up 3 bases; unmatched junction bases: 8. This CDR3 region has 15 residues. The CDR3 DNA follows: TGTGCCAGCAGTACTACCGGGACAGGGAACTACGAGCAGTACTTC. Protein product: CASSTTGTGNYEQYF.

This clonotype was found a few times. J is TRBJ2-5 and V is TRBV3-1, with D possibly being TRBD2 (5 bases). The CDR3 is made up of 14 amino acids. V lost 4 bases and J lost 0, with 9 bases in between. CDR1 is LGHDT, CDR2 YNNKEL, per germline (reference sequence). The DNA of the CDR3 is TGTGCCAGCAGCCGATCGGACTACCAAGAGACCCAGTACTTC. It specifies CASSRSDYQETQYF.

This clonotype has more than one count but fewer than ten. The gene calls are TRBV29-1 and TRBJ2-7; D is possibly TRBD2 (5 bases). The CDR3 runs to 11 residues. The germline gives CDR1 SQVTM, CDR2 ANQGSEA. Trimming took off 5 bases at V and 7 bases at J, with 12 bases between the two ends. For the CDR3, the DNA is TGCAGCGTTTCTCCCTCGGGGGAGCAGTACTTC. This translates into CSVSPSGEQYF.

This clonotype was counted only a few times. The chain uses TRBV7-2 and TRBJ2-5, with no clear D. V was trimmed by 1 base and J by 5 bases, leaving 11 bases between them. This CDR3 spans 14 amino acids. Germline values: CDR1 SGHTA, CDR2 FQGNSA. The CDR3 spells CASSLEASRETQYF. The CDR3 nucleotides are TGTGCCAGCAGCTTAGAGGCCTCAAGGGAGACCCAGTACTTC.

This clonotype was detected only a few times. V usage is TRBV19 and J usage is TRBJ2-4; the match to TRBD1 covers 11 bases. The V segment lost 3 bases and the J segment 7 bases; nucleotides outside the gene matches: 5. This CDR3 region has 15 residues. From germline, CDR1 is LNHDA and CDR2 SQIVND (reference sequence). The CDR3 bases are TGTGCCAGTAGTATCAGGGACAGGGGGTCGAACATTCAGTACTTC. It translates to CASSIRDRGSNIQYF.

This clonotype was found many times. The chain carries TRBV6-2 or TRBV6-3 and TRBJ2-3; no reliable D call. In germline, CDR1 is MNHEY, CDR2 SVGEGT. The CDR3 loop spans 13 amino acids. Trimming took 5 bases from V and 4 from J, leaving 10 bases between them. The CDR3 loop is CASSQTWADTQYF. The CDR3 DNA reads as TGTGCCAGCAGTCAAACGTGGGCAGATACGCAGTATTTT.

Many counts were recorded for this clonotype. The chain's CDR3 is CASSQDQVTPLHF. CDR3 coding DNA: TGCGCCAGCAGCCAAGATCAAGTAACACCCCTCCACTTT. This chain joins TRBV4-1 and TRBJ1-6; D remains ambiguous. Per the germline V gene, CDR1 is MGHRA and CDR2 is YSYEKL. Trimming stripped 0 bases from V and 11 bases from J, with 8 bases between. The CDR3 runs 13 residues.

J is TRBJ2-7 and V is TRBV28; 10 bases are shared with TRBD1. Trimming took 1 base from V and 5 from J; bases not matched to a gene: 11. Germline V gives CDR1 MDHEN, CDR2 SYDVKM. The length of the CDR3 is 17 residues. The CDR3 DNA reads as TGTGCCAGCAGTTTATCGGGGGGTTTGACAGGGGGCCACGAGCAGTACTTC. As protein: CASSLSGGLTGGHEQYF.

This clonotype showed up many times. This chain's CDR3 is CASSLAANSPLHF. The DNA of the CDR3 is TGCGCCAGCAGCTTGGCAGCTAATTCACCCCTCCACTTT. The chain couples TRBV5-1 to TRBJ1-6; D not certain. Trimming removed 0 bases at V and 6 bases at J, with 4 bases between. Germline V lookup: CDR1 SGHRS, CDR2 YFSETQ. This CDR3 spans 13 amino acids.

The V gene is TRBV19, the J gene TRBJ2-4; the D gene is possibly TRBD2 (5 bases). V lost 4 bases and J 0 bases, leaving 13 bases between the germline ends. CDR3 length: 16 amino acids. Germline lookup yields CDR1 LNHDA and CDR2 SQIVND (reference sequence). CDR3 nucleotides: TGTGCCAGTAGTAAGGATACTAGTTTAGCCAAAAACATTCAGTACTTC. Protein sequence: CASSKDTSLAKNIQYF.

This clonotype was detected many times. V and J are TRBV5-1 and TRBJ2-3; D is uncertain. The germline V gene has CDR1 SGHRS and CDR2 YFSETQ. The V end was cut by 1 base, the J end by 1 base, with 10 bases between. This CDR3 spans 15 amino acids. The CDR3 sequence: CASSLRASRTDTQYF. As DNA, the CDR3 is TGCGCCAGCAGCTTGAGGGCCAGCCGCACAGATACGCAGTATTTT.

As concerns this clonotype: A single base separates this from a much larger clone, so it may be a read error. This sequence joins TRBV28 and TRBJ2-2, with a possible D match to TRBD1 (6 bases). This CDR3 has 14 residues. Per germline, CDR1 MDHEN and CDR2 SYDVKM. This CDR3 reads CAGSSQGSAGELFF. The CDR3 DNA sequence: TGTGCCGGCAGCTCGCAGGGGTCGGCCGGGGAGCTGTTTTTT. Full variable domain (rest looked up from reference TRBV28 and TRBJ2-2): DVKVTQSSRYLVKRTGEKVFLECVQDMDHENMFWYRQDPGLGLRLIYFSYDVKMKEKGDIPEGYSVSREKKERFSLILESASTNQTSMYLCAGSSQGSAGELFFGEGSRLTVL.

This clonotype was counted ten times or more. The V and J genes are TRBV11-2 and TRBJ2-2, with TRBD2 matching over 9 bases. From germline, CDR1 is SGHAT and CDR2 FQNNGV. This CDR3 is 16 amino acids long. After removal of 7 bases from V and 1 base from J, the junction contained 7 bases not matched to a gene. The CDR3 loop is CASTNLAGKNTGELFF. The DNA for the CDR3 is TGTGCCAGCACCAACCTAGCGGGAAAGAACACCGGGGAGCTGTTTTTT.

This clonotype was observed many times. The chain uses TRBV7-2 and TRBJ1-2, with no clear D. Germline lookup yields CDR1 SGHTA and CDR2 FQGNSA. Deletions cut 5 bases from V and 3 bases from J, with 16 bases between. This CDR3 has 15 residues. The DNA for the CDR3 is TGTGCCAGCAGCGTTCCTTCGCGAGGCTACTATGGCTACACCTTC. Translated: CASSVPSRGYYGYTF.

This clonotype was observed a few times. The chain combines TRBV4-1 with TRBJ1-2, with D tentatively TRBD1 (5 bases). Trimming left V 0 bases short and J 4 bases short, with 12 bases between. CDR3 length equals 15 residues. Germline CDR1 MGHRA, CDR2 YSYEKL. The CDR3 nucleotides read TGCGCCAGCAGCCAAGATCCGGGGCAGCTCTATGGCTACACCTTC. This translates into CASSQDPGQLYGYTF.

This clonotype was detected only a few times. V usage is TRBV6-1 and J usage is TRBJ2-7; 9 nucleotides agree with TRBD2. Germline V CDR1 and CDR2: MNHNS, SASEGT. CDR3 size: 15 residues. Unmatched junction bases numbered 7, after V lost 6 bases and J lost 1 base. The CDR3 nucleotides read TGTGCCAGCAGCCGCTGGACTAGCGAGTCCTACGAGCAGTACTTC. The encoded protein is CASSRWTSESYEQYF.

To note about this clonotype: A much larger clone is a single base away; this may be a read error. As DNA, the CDR3 is TGTGCCAGCAGTTACTCCAGGGGGCGATACAGTGAGCAGTTCTTC. Amino acid sequence: CASSYSRGRYSEQFF. The J gene is TRBJ2-1, the V gene TRBV6-5, with 8 nucleotides matching TRBD1. Germline V gene lookup returns CDR1 MNHEY and CDR2 SVGAGI. This CDR3 has 15 amino acids.

This clonotype came up many times. The chain uses TRBV7-2 and TRBJ2-4; no firm D call. The CDR3 totals 15 residues. Trimming removed 5 bases from V and 1 base from J, with 12 bases in between. Looked up from germline, CDR1 is SGHTA and CDR2 is FQGNSA. CDR3 DNA sequence: TGTGCCAGCAGCCCCCTAATTATGGCCAAAAACATTCAGTACTTC. As protein: CASSPLIMAKNIQYF.

In its sample, this clonotype was seen many times. Relative to the germline gene, one junction end is altered; a read error may explain this. The chain joins TRBV5-1 to TRBJ1-1; D is unclear. The CDR3 contains 15 residues. Germline values: CDR1 SGHRS, CDR2 YFSETQ. The CDR3 here is CASSPELWQGDEAFF. The CDR3 nucleotides are TGTGCCAGCAGCCCGGAGCTGTGGCAAGGAGATGAAGCTTTCTTT.